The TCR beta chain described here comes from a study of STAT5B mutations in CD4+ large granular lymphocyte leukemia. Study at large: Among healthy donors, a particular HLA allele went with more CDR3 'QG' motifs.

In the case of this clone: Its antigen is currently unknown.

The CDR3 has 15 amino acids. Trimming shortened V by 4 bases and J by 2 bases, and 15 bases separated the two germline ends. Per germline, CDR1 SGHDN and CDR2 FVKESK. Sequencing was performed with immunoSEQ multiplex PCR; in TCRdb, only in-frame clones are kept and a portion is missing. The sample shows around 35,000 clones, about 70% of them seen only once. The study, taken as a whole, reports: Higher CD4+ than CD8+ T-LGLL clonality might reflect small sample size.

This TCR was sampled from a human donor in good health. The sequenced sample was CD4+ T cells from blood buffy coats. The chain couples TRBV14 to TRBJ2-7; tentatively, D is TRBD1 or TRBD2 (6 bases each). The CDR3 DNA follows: TGTGCCAGCAGCCCCCCGGTTGGGGGGCCCTACGAGCAGTACTTC. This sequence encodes CASSPPVGGPYEQYF.